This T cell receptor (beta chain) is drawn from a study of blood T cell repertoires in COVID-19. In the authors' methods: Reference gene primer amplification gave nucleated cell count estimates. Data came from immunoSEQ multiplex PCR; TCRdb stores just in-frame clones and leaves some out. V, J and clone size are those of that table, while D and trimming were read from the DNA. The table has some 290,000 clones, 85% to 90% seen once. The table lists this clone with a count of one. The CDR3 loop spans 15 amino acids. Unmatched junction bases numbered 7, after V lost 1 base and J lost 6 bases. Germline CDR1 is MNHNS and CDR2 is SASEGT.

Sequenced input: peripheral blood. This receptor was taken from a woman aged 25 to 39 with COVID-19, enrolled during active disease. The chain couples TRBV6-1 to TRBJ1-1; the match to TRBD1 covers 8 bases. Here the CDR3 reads CASSEVTGALAEAFF. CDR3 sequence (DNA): TGTGCCAGCAGTGAAGTGACAGGGGCTTTGGCTGAAGCTTTCTTT.